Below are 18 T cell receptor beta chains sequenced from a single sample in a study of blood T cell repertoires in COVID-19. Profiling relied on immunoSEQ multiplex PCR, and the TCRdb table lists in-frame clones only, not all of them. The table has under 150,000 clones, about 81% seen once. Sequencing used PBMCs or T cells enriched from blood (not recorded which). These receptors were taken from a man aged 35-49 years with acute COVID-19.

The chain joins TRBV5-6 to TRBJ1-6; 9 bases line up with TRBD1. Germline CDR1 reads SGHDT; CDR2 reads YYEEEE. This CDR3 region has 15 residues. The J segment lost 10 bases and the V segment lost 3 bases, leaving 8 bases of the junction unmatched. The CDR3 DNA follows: TGTGCCAGCAGCTCCGCCGGGACAGGGAAATCACCCCTCCACTTT. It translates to CASSSAGTGKSPLHF.

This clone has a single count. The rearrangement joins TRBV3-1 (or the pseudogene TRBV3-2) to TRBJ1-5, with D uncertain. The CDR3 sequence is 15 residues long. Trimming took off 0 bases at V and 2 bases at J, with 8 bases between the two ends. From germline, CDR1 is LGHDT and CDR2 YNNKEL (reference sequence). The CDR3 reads CASSQDPGGNQPQHF. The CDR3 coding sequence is TGTGCCAGCAGCCAAGATCCCGGGGGCAATCAGCCCCAGCATTTT.

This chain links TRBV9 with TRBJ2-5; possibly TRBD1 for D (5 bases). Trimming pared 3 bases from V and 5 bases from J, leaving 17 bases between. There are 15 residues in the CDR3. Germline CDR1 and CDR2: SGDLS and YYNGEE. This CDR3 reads CASSDDMAGPETQYF. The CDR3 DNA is TGTGCCAGCAGCGACGATATGGCAGGGCCCGAGACCCAGTACTTC.

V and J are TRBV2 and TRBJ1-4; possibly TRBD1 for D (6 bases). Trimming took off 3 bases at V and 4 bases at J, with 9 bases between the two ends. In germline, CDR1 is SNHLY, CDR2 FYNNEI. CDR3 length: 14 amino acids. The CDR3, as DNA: TGTGCCAGCAGTGATCGACAGGATAATGAAAAACTGTTTTTT. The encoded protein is CASSDRQDNEKLFF.

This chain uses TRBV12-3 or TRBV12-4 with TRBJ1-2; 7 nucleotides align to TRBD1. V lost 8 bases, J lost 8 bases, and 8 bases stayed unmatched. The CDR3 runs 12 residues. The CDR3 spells CASAFQGGGYTF. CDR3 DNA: TGTGCCAGCGCTTTTCAGGGGGGAGGCTACACCTTC.

CDR3 in DNA: TGTGCCAGCAGGGGACAGGGGGAGACCCAGTACTTC. Translation: CASRGQGETQYF. This chain links TRBV28 with TRBJ2-5, with 10 bases matching TRBD1. V lost 6 bases, J lost 5 bases, and 0 bases stayed unmatched. Germline V CDR1 and CDR2: MDHEN, SYDVKM. The CDR3 loop spans 12 amino acids.

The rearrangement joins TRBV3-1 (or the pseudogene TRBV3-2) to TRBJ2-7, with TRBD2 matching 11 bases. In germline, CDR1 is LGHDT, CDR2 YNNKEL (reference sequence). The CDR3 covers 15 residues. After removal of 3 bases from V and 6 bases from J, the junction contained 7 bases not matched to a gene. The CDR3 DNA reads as TGTGCCAGCAGCCAGGAAACTAGCGGGAGCTCCGAGCAGTACTTC. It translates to CASSQETSGSSEQYF.

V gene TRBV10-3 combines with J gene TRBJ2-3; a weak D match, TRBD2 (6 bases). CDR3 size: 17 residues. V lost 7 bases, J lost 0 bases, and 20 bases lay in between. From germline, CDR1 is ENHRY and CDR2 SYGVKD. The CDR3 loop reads CAITEPSGVRSTDTQYF. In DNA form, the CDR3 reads TGTGCCATCACCGAGCCCTCGGGGGTCAGGAGCACAGATACGCAGTATTTT.

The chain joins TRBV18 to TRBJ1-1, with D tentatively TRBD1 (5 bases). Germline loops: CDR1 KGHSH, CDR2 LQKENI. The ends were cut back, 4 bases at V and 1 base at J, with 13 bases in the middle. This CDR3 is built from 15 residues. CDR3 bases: TGTGCCAGCTCACGGATTAGGGGTGAGAACACTGAAGCTTTCTTT. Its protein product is CASSRIRGENTEAFF.

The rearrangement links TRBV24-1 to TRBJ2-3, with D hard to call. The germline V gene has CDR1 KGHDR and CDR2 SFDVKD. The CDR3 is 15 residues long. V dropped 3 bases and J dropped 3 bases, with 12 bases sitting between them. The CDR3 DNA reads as TGTGCCACCAGTGATGTCTCCCCCTATACAGATACGCAGTATTTT. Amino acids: CATSDVSPYTDTQYF.

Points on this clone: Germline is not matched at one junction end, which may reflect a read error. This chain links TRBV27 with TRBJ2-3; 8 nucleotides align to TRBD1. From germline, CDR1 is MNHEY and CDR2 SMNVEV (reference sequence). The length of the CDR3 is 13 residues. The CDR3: CASSPFADRDGHF. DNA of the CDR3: TGTGCCAGCAGTCCCTTTGCGGACAGGGATGGGCATTTT.

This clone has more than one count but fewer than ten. This CDR3 reads CASSRGQGFTGELFF. The CDR3 DNA sequence: TGTGCCAGTAGTAGGGGACAGGGTTTCACCGGGGAGCTGTTTTTT. This chain links TRBV19 with TRBJ2-2, with 9 bases that match TRBD1. Germline values: CDR1 LNHDA, CDR2 SQIVND (reference sequence). V lost 4 bases, J lost 4 bases, and 4 bases stayed unmatched. The CDR3 spans 15 residues.

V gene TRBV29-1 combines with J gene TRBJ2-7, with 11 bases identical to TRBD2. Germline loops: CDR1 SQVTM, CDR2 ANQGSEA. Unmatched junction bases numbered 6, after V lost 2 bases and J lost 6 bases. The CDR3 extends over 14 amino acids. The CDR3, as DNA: TGCAGCGTTGAAAAACTAGCGGGAGAAAGCGAGCAGTACTTC. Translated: CSVEKLAGESEQYF.

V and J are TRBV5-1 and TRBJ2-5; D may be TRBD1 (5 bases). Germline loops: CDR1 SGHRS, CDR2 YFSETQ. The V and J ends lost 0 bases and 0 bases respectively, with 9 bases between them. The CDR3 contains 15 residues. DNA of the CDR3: TGCGCCAGCAGCTTGGCCATAGGGGACCAAGAGACCCAGTACTTC. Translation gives CASSLAIGDQETQYF.

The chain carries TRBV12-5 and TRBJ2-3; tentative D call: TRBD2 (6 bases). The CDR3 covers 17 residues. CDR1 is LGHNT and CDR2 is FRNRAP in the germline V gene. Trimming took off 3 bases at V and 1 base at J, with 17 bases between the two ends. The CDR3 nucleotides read TGTGCTAGTGGTTTACCGGGACTCAGGTGTGGCACAGATACGCAGTATTTT. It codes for CASGLPGLRCGTDTQYF.

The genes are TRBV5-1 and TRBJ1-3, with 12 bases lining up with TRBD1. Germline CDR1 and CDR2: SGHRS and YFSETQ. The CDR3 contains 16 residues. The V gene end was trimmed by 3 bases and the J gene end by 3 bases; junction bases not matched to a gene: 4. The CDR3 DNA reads TGCGCCAGCAGCTGGGGACAGGGGGCGCTTGGAAACACCATATATTTT. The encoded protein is CASSWGQGALGNTIYF. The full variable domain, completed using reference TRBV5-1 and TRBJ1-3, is KAGVTQTPRYLIKTRGQQVTLSCSPISGHRSVSWYQQTPGQGLQFLFEYFSETQRNKGNFPGRFSGRQFSNSRSEMNVSTLELGDSALYLCASSWGQGALGNTIYFGEGSWLTVV.

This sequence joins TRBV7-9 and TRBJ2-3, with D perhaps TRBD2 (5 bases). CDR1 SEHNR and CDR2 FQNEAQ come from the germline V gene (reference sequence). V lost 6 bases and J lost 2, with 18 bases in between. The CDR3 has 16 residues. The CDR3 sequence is CASSLTASTYTDTQYF. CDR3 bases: TGTGCCAGCAGTCTAACGGCTAGCACGTACACAGATACGCAGTATTTT.

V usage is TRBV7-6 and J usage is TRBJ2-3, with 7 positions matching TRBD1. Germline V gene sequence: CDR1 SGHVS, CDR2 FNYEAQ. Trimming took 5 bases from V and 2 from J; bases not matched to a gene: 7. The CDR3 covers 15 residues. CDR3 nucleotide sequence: TGTGCCAGCAGCCAAACGGGACAGTACACAGATACGCAGTATTTT. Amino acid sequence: CASSQTGQYTDTQYF.